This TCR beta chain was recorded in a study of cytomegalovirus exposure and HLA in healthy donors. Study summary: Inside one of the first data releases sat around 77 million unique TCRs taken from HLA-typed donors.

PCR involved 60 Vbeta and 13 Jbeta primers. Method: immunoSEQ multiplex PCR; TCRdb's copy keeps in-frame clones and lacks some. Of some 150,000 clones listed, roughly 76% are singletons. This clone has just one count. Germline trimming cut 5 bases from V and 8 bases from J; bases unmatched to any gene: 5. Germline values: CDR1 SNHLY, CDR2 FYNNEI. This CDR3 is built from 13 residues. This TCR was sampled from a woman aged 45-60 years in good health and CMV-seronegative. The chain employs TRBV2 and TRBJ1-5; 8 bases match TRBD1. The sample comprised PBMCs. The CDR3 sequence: CASSLDRVKPQHF. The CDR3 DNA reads TGTGCCAGCAGTCTGGACAGGGTAAAGCCCCAGCATTTT.